This TCR beta chain was sequenced in a study of shared clonotypes between healthy human individuals. Points from the study as a whole: When compared with the clonotypes that were shared by all four sorted-subset donors, the non-shared clonotypes turned out to have lower generation probabilities.

Genomic DNA from each subset was divided evenly over several immunoSEQ plates. The protocol was immunoSEQ multiplex PCR, while the TCRdb copy is restricted to in-frame clones and leaves out a portion. The sample includes approximately 1.9 million clones, just over 90% of them seen just once. CD45RO-negative, CCR7-selected cells formed the naive CD8 fraction, which excluded terminally differentiated effector memory CD45RA+ cells. Comment on this clone: The antigen is undetermined. The sample contains more than one DNA sequence encoding this CDR3.

CDR3 length equals 13 residues. V lost 2 bases, J lost 0 bases, and 5 bases lay in between. Germline CDR1 reads SGHAT; CDR2 reads FQNNGV. This receptor was taken from a man younger than 35 in good health. Some clones in this sample may be carry-over from other donors' samples. The sample consisted of naive CD8+ T cells from PBMCs. The chain has TRBV11-2 and TRBJ2-7; D remains ambiguous. CDR3 loop: CASSLYGSYEQYF. In DNA, the CDR3 is TGTGCCAGCAGCTTATATGGCTCCTACGAGCAGTACTTC.